The 29 T cell receptor beta chains below were found in one sample sequenced in a study of blood T cell repertoires in COVID-19. The table came from immunoSEQ multiplex PCR; TCRdb's copy has only in-frame clones and leaves some out. Among 140,000 or so clones listed, about 87% were seen once. The material sequenced was peripheral blood. Receptors originate from a woman between 50 and 59 years old with acute or convalescent COVID-19.

The V gene is TRBV19, the J gene TRBJ1-5, with D possibly TRBD1 on 6 matching bases. V lost 1 base, J lost 3 bases, and 13 bases lay in between. The germline CDR1 and CDR2 sequences are LNHDA and SQIVND (reference sequence). The CDR3 has 16 amino acids. The CDR3 sequence: CASSIVWTADNQPQHF. Written as DNA, the CDR3 is TGTGCCAGTAGTATAGTTTGGACAGCGGACAATCAGCCCCAGCATTTT.

The chain links TRBV7-2 to TRBJ1-1, with 7 bases identical to TRBD1. There are 14 residues in the CDR3. The V gene end was trimmed by 3 bases and the J gene end by 3 bases; junction bases not matched to a gene: 4. The V gene's germline CDR1 is SGHTA and CDR2 FQGNSA. The CDR3 reads CASSFYRGHTEAFF. CDR3 in DNA: TGTGCCAGCAGCTTTTACAGGGGACACACTGAAGCTTTCTTT.

The rearrangement joins TRBV2 to TRBJ1-4; 7 nucleotides line up with TRBD1. V trimming: 8 bases; J trimming: 3 bases; junction bases outside the gene matches: 6. CDR1 SNHLY and CDR2 FYNNEI come from the germline V gene. The CDR3 is 14 residues long. The CDR3 region is CASQPGTANEKLFF. In DNA form, the CDR3 reads TGTGCCAGCCAACCCGGGACAGCTAATGAAAAACTGTTTTTT.

This rearrangement joins TRBV7-3 to TRBJ2-1; 12 nucleotides agree with TRBD2. CDR1 and CDR2 (germline): SGHTA, FQGTGA. The CDR3 extends over 18 amino acids. V lost 0 bases, J lost 4 bases, and 7 bases stayed unmatched. Here the CDR3 reads CASSLTGGGLAGYNEQFF. As DNA, the CDR3 is TGTGCCAGCAGCTTAACCGGTGGAGGACTAGCGGGATACAATGAGCAGTTCTTC.

Of note for this clone: This CDR3 is also generated by other DNA sequences in the sample. V gene TRBV7-3 combines with J gene TRBJ1-1; 10 bases align to TRBD1. Trimming at V came to 5 bases and at J to 6 bases, leaving 3 bases not matched to a gene. CDR1 and CDR2 from the germline V gene are SGHTA and FQGTGA. The CDR3 contains 13 residues. The CDR3 protein is CASSPGTGAEAFF. In DNA form, the CDR3 reads TGTGCCAGCAGCCCTGGGACAGGGGCTGAAGCTTTCTTT.

This chain links TRBV5-1 with TRBJ1-1; D is uncertain. From germline, CDR1 is SGHRS and CDR2 YFSETQ. V was trimmed by 2 bases and J by 5 bases, leaving 7 bases between them. CDR3 size: 12 residues. In DNA form, the CDR3 reads TGCGCCAGCAGCTTTGGAGGAACTGAAGCTTTCTTT. It encodes CASSFGGTEAFF. The entire variable domain, with the rest obtained from reference TRBV5-1 and TRBJ1-1, is as follows: KAGVTQTPRYLIKTRGQQVTLSCSPISGHRSVSWYQQTPGQGLQFLFEYFSETQRNKGNFPGRFSGRQFSNSRSEMNVSTLELGDSALYLCASSFGGTEAFFGQGTRLTVV.

Only a few counts were recorded for this clone. This sample includes further DNA sequences coding for the same CDR3. This sequence joins TRBV18 and TRBJ2-7, with 10 positions matching TRBD2. The CDR3 is 14 amino acids. Germline V gene lookup returns CDR1 KGHSH and CDR2 LQKENI. V lost 3 bases, J lost 6 bases, and 5 bases stayed unmatched. CDR3 residues: CASSPLAGGGEQYF. The CDR3 DNA follows: TGTGCCAGCTCACCTTTAGCGGGGGGCGGCGAGCAGTACTTC.

The chain's CDR3 is CASTLWGTSNTGELFF. The CDR3 DNA sequence: TGTGCCAGTACCCTATGGGGGACTAGTAACACCGGGGAGCTGTTTTTT. V usage is TRBV19 and J usage is TRBJ2-2; 8 bases match TRBD2. The CDR3 has 16 amino acids. V gave up 7 bases and J gave up 2 bases; unmatched junction bases: 9. Germline V CDR1 and CDR2: LNHDA, SQIVND (reference sequence).

The J gene is TRBJ1-1, the V gene TRBV5-1, with 8 positions matching TRBD1. The trim removed 2 bases at V and 11 bases at J, leaving 5 bases unmatched. The CDR3 has 12 amino acids. CDR1 is SGHRS and CDR2 is YFSETQ in the germline V gene. The CDR3 nucleotides are TGCGCCAGCAGCTTCCAACAGGGGGAGGCTTTCTTT. Translating gives CASSFQQGEAFF.

V and J are TRBV7-2 and TRBJ2-1; 8 nucleotides agree with TRBD2. CDR1 and CDR2 from the germline V gene are SGHTA and FQGNSA. Germline trimming cut 2 bases from V and 6 bases from J; bases unmatched to any gene: 6. CDR3 length: 15 amino acids. CDR3 residues: CASSLTSGPFNEQFF. CDR3 DNA: TGTGCCAGCAGCTTAACTAGCGGCCCCTTCAATGAGCAGTTCTTC. Complete variable domain (other parts from reference TRBV7-2 and TRBJ2-1): GAGVSQSPSNKVTEKGKDVELRCDPISGHTALYWYRQSLGQGLEFLIYFQGNSAPDKSGLPSDRFSAERTGGSVSTLTIQRTQQEDSAVYLCASSLTSGPFNEQFFGPGTRLTVL.

The chain combines TRBV5-6 with TRBJ2-3; D might be TRBD1 (5 bases). V gave up 4 bases and J gave up 4 bases, with 10 bases separating them. The germline CDR1 and CDR2 sequences are SGHDT and YYEEEE. This CDR3 region has 13 residues. CDR3 bases: TGTGCCAGCAGCGCAGGGTCCGCAGATACGCAGTATTTT. Its translation is CASSAGSADTQYF.

The chain couples TRBV6-5 to TRBJ2-1; TRBD1 agrees at 8 bases. Germline V lookup: CDR1 MNHEY, CDR2 SVGAGI. CDR3 length equals 16 residues. Trimming at V came to 2 bases and at J to 4 bases, leaving 7 bases not matched to a gene. Here the CDR3 DNA reads TGTGCCAGCAGTTACGCACAGGGGGGCTATTACAATGAGCAGTTCTTC. This codes for CASSYAQGGYYNEQFF.

This clone was counted once. The chain links TRBV5-1 to TRBJ1-6; the match to TRBD1 covers 10 bases. J gave up 9 bases and V 4 bases, and 10 bases lay outside the gene matches. This CDR3 comprises 16 residues. Germline V gene sequence: CDR1 SGHRS, CDR2 YFSETQ. The chain's CDR3 is CASSQPDRGQASPLHF. CDR3 in DNA: TGCGCCAGCAGCCAGCCCGACAGGGGGCAGGCTTCACCCCTCCACTTT. Looking up the rest from reference TRBV5-1 and TRBJ1-6 gives the full variable domain: KAGVTQTPRYLIKTRGQQVTLSCSPISGHRSVSWYQQTPGQGLQFLFEYFSETQRNKGNFPGRFSGRQFSNSRSEMNVSTLELGDSALYLCASSQPDRGQASPLHFGNGTRLTVT.

The rearrangement links TRBV5-1 to TRBJ2-3, with D possibly matching TRBD2 (6 bases). The V and J ends lost 4 bases and 2 bases respectively, with 14 bases between them. This CDR3 region has 15 residues. Germline CDR1 reads SGHRS; CDR2 reads YFSETQ. The CDR3 loop is CASSGASGSTDTQYF. CDR3 DNA: TGCGCCAGCAGCGGCGCAAGCGGGTCCACAGATACGCAGTATTTT.

The chain uses TRBV29-1 and TRBJ2-1; 13 bases map to TRBD2. V lost 7 bases to trimming and J lost 6 bases; unmatched junction nucleotides: 12. This CDR3 spans 16 amino acids. Germline V gives CDR1 SQVTM, CDR2 ANQGSEA. This chain's CDR3 is CSEGTSGIGGLNEQFF. The CDR3 DNA is TGCAGCGAGGGGACTAGCGGGATTGGTGGCCTCAATGAGCAGTTCTTC.

The rearrangement links TRBV7-9 to TRBJ2-3; 10 bases are shared with TRBD1. The length of the CDR3 is 13 residues. Germline V lookup: CDR1 SEHNR, CDR2 FQNEAQ (reference sequence). V was clipped by 5 bases and J by 7 bases; unmatched bases: 3. The CDR3 coding sequence is TGTGCCAGCAGCCGGGACAGGGGAAATACGCAGTATTTT. This sequence encodes CASSRDRGNTQYF.

V and J are TRBV9 and TRBJ2-2, with 7 bases lining up with TRBD1. The V gene end was trimmed by 4 bases and the J gene end by 5 bases; junction bases not matched to a gene: 8. The germline CDR1 and CDR2 sequences are SGDLS and YYNGEE. The CDR3 covers 15 residues. The chain's CDR3 is CASSSAGTETGELFF. Here the CDR3 DNA reads TGTGCCAGCAGCTCCGCCGGGACAGAGACCGGGGAGCTGTTTTTT.

The chain combines TRBV10-3 with TRBJ1-1, with TRBD1 matching 8 bases. Germline lookup yields CDR1 ENHRY and CDR2 SYGVKD. The ends lost 4 bases at V and 3 bases at J; junction bases unmatched: 4. The CDR3 runs 14 residues. The CDR3 region is CAISGLQGDTEAFF. CDR3 DNA sequence: TGTGCCATCAGTGGCCTACAGGGGGACACTGAAGCTTTCTTT.

The chain joins TRBV5-1 to TRBJ1-1, with a tentative D call TRBD1 (6 bases). Germline CDR1 is SGHRS and CDR2 is YFSETQ. The V end lost 4 bases, the J end lost 8 bases, and 18 bases lay between the germline ends. The CDR3 spans 14 residues. The CDR3 sequence is CASSPGDGSREAFF. CDR3 coding DNA: TGCGCCAGCAGCCCAGGGGACGGCTCAAGGGAAGCTTTCTTT.

V gene TRBV3-1 (or the pseudogene TRBV3-2) combines with J gene TRBJ2-7; TRBD1 is a possible D gene (5 bases). The V end lost 0 bases, the J end lost 3 bases, and 18 bases lay between the germline ends. The CDR3 loop spans 17 amino acids. CDR1 is LGHDT and CDR2 is YNNKEL in the germline V gene (reference sequence). The CDR3 spells CASSQDIGQGRYYEQYF. The CDR3 region has the DNA TGTGCCAGCAGCCAAGATATAGGCCAGGGTAGGTACTACGAGCAGTACTTC.

This sequence joins TRBV6-1 and TRBJ2-7, with 7 bases lining up with TRBD1. The CDR3 runs to 18 residues. In germline, CDR1 is MNHNS, CDR2 SASEGT. J gave up 1 base and V 4 bases, and 16 bases lay outside the gene matches. In DNA form, the CDR3 reads TGTGCCAGCAGTGGTGCCCTCCCCCGACCGGGACAGTCCTACGAGCAGTACTTC. Translated, it gives CASSGALPRPGQSYEQYF.

The chain employs TRBV7-2 and TRBJ1-4, with D possibly TRBD1 on 5 matching bases. The germline V gene encodes CDR1 SGHTA and CDR2 FQGNSA. The CDR3 is made up of 13 amino acids. V was trimmed by 1 base and J by 12 bases, leaving 12 bases between them. In nucleotides, the CDR3 is TGTGCCAGCAGCTTAGGTGGGGGGTGGGAACTGTTTTTT. Protein: CASSLGGGWELFF.

The chain combines TRBV12-3 or TRBV12-4 with TRBJ1-2; 7 bases are shared with TRBD1. After removal of 5 bases from V and 8 bases from J, the junction contained 8 bases not matched to a gene. The CDR3 sequence is 13 residues long. The CDR3 DNA sequence: TGTGCCAGCAGTAGAACAGGGGCTACCGGCTACACCTTC. Amino acid sequence: CASSRTGATGYTF.

The rearrangement joins TRBV9 to TRBJ1-2; 11 nucleotides match TRBD1. The V gene's germline CDR1 is SGDLS and CDR2 YYNGEE. The junction had 9 bases not matched to a gene; V was cut back by 2 bases and J by 6 bases. There are 16 residues in the CDR3. The CDR3 reads CASSVGQGARGDGYTF. DNA for the CDR3: TGTGCCAGCAGCGTTGGACAGGGGGCTAGAGGGGATGGCTACACCTTC.

This clone has a handful of counts. V is TRBV28 and J is TRBJ1-1; D may be TRBD1 (5 bases). CDR3 size: 16 residues. Trimming took 6 bases from V and 2 from J, leaving 19 bases between them. Germline-derived CDR1 and CDR2 are MDHEN and SYDVKM. The CDR3 DNA follows: TGTGCCAGCAGCCAGGTTGGGGCTCTACTAAACACTGAAGCTTTCTTT. This encodes CASSQVGALLNTEAFF.

This rearrangement joins TRBV6-5 to TRBJ2-2; D uncertain. Trimming pared 4 bases from V and 6 bases from J, leaving 12 bases between. The CDR3 sequence is 14 residues long. CDR1 is MNHEY, CDR2 SVGAGI, per germline. CDR3 in amino acids: CASSSSFRSGELFF. The CDR3 DNA reads TGTGCCAGCAGTTCCTCCTTTCGGTCCGGGGAGCTGTTTTTT.

This chain joins TRBV7-8 and TRBJ1-6; the match to TRBD1 covers 8 bases. Trimming cost V 0 bases and J 9 bases; bases outside gene matches: 4. CDR1 and CDR2 (germline): SGHVS, FQNEAQ. This CDR3 comprises 15 residues. The CDR3 DNA follows: TGTGCCAGCAGCTTAGCGACAGGGGAGGTTTCACCCCTCCACTTT. Residues: CASSLATGEVSPLHF. The full variable domain, with the rest looked up from reference TRBV7-8 and TRBJ1-6, is GAGVSQSPRYKVAKRGQDVALRCDPISGHVSLFWYQQALGQGPEFLTYFQNEAQLDKSGLPSDRFFAERPEGSVSTLKIQRTQQEDSAVYLCASSLATGEVSPLHFGNGTRLTVT.

J is TRBJ2-7 and V is TRBV10-3; D gene unclear. This CDR3 contains 13 residues. V lost 4 bases to trimming and J lost 3 bases, with 10 bases between them. From germline, CDR1 is ENHRY and CDR2 SYGVKD. Here the CDR3 reads CAISASGLYEQYF. The CDR3, as DNA: TGTGCCATCAGTGCCTCGGGTCTCTACGAGCAGTACTTC.

As DNA, the CDR3 is TGTGCTAGTGGTTTGGGGAGCTCTGGAAACACCATATATTTT. It translates to CASGLGSSGNTIYF. The chain links TRBV12-5 to TRBJ1-3; no reliable D call. Germline V gives CDR1 LGHNT, CDR2 FRNRAP. The CDR3 runs 14 residues. Between the trimmed V and J ends, which lost 1 base and 0 bases, there was a span of 4 bases. Together with reference TRBV12-5 and TRBJ1-3, the CDR3 gives the full variable domain: DARVTQTPRHKVTEMGQEVTMRCQPILGHNTVFWYRQTMMQGLELLAYFRNRAPLDDSGMPKDRFSAEMPDATLATLKIQPSEPRDSAVYFCASGLGSSGNTIYFGEGSWLTVV.